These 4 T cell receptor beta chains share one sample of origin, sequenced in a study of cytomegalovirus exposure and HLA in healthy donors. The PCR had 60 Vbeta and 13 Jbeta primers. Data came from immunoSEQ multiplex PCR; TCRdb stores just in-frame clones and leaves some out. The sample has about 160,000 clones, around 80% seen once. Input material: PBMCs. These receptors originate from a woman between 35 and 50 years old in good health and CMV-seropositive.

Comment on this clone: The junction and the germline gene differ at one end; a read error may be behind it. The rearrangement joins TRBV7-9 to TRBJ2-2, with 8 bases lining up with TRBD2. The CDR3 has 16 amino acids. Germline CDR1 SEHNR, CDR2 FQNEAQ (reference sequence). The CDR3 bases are TGTGTCAGCAGCTTAGTCCTAGCGGGGAACACCGGGGAGCTGTTTTTT. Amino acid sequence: CVSSLVLAGNTGELFF.

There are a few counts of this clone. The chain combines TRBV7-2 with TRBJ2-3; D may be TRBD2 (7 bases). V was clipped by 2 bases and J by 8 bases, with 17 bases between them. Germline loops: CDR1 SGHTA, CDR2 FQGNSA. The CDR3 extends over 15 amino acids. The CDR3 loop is CASSLFGGGAGTQYF. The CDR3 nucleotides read TGTGCCAGCAGCTTATTTGGAGGGGGGGCTGGTACGCAGTATTTT.

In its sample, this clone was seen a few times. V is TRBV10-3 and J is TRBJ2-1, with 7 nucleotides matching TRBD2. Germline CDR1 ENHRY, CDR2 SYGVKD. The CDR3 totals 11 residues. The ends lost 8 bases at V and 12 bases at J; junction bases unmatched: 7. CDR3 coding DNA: TGTGCCATCGAGGATGGGGGGGGGCAGTTCTTC. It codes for CAIEDGGGQFF.

The CDR3 reads CASREGGYNSPLHF. Written as DNA, the CDR3 is TGTGCCAGCAGAGAAGGCGGTTATAATTCACCCCTCCACTTT. This rearrangement joins TRBV5-4 to TRBJ1-6; unclear D gene. The germline V and J ends were trimmed by 5 bases and 4 bases, with 10 bases remaining between them. The CDR3 consists of 14 residues. The germline CDR1 and CDR2 sequences are SGHNT and YYREEE (reference sequence).